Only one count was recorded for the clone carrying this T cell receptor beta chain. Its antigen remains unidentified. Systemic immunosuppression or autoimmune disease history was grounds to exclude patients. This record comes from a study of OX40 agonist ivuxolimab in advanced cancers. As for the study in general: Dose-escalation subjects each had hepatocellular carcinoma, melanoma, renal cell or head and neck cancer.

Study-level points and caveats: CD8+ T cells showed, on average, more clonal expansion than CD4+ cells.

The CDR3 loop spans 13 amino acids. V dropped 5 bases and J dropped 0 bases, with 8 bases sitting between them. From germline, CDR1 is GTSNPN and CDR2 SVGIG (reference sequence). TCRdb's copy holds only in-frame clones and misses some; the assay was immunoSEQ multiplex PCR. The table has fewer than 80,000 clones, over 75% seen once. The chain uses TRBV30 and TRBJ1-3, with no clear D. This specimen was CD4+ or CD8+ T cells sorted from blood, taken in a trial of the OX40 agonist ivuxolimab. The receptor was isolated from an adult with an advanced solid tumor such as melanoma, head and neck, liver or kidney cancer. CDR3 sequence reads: CAWRGRSGNTIYF. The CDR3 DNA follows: TGTGCCTGGCGCGGCCGCTCTGGAAACACCATATATTTT.